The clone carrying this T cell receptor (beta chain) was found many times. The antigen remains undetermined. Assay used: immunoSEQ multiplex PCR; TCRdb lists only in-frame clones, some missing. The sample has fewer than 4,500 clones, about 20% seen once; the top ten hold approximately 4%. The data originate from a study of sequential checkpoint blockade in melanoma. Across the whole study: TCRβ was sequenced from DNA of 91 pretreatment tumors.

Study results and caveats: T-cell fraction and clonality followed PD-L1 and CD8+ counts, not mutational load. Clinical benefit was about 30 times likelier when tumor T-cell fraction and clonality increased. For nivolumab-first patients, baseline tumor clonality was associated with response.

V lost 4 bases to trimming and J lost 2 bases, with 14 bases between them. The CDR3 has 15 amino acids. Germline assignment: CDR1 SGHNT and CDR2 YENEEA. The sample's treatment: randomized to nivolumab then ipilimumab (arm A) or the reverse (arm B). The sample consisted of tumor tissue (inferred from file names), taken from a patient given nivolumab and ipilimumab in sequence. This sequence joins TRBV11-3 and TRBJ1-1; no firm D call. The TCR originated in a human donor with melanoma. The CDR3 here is CASSSITDQNTEAFF. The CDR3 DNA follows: TGTGCCAGCAGCTCAATAACAGACCAAAACACTGAAGCTTTCTTT.